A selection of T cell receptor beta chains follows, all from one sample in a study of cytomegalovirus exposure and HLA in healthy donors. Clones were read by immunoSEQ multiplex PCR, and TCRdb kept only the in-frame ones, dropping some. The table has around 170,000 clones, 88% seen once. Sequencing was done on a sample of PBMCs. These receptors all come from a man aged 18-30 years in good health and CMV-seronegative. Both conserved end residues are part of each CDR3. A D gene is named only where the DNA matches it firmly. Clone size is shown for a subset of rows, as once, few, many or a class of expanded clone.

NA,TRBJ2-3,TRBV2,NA,TGTGCCAGCAGTGGCGGAACAGATACGCAGTATTTT,CASSGGTDTQYF
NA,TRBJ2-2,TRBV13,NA,TGTGCCAGCAGCTTAACCGGACACTCGAACACCGGGGAGCTGTTTTTT,CASSLTGHSNTGELFF
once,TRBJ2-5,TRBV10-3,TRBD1,TGTGCCATCCATTCCCCCGGGACAGGGGCGGAAGGTGCCCAGTACTTC,CAIHSPGTGAEGAQYF
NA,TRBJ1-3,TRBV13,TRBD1,TGTGCCAGCAGCAGTTACGGGACAGGGGCTGGAAACACCATATATTTT,CASSSYGTGAGNTIYF
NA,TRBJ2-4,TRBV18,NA,TGTGCCAGCTCACCCCTCGACGGGAAAAACATTCAGTACTTC,CASSPLDGKNIQYF
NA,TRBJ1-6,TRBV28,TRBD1,TGTGCCAGCAGCCAGACAGGGTCGGAGTTTGGCCACTATCTAAATTCACCCCTCCACTTT,CASSQTGSEFGHYLNSPLHF
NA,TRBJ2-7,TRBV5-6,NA,TGTGCCAGCAGCTTGGTGACGGCCGGGAAAAACGAGCAGTACTTC,CASSLVTAGKNEQYF
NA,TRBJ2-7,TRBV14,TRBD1,TGTGCCAGCAGCCTTCTGACAGGGGGCCCCTACGAGCAGTACTTC,CASSLLTGGPYEQYF
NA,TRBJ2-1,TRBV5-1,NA,TGCGCCAGCAGCCTCACCCGCGGAGCTGGGAATGAGCAGTTCTTC,CASSLTRGAGNEQFF
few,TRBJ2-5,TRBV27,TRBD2,TGTGCCAGCAGTGGACTAGCGGAACAAGAGACCCAGTACTTC,CASSGLAEQETQYF
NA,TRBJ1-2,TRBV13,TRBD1,TGTGCCAGCAGCTCCAGAGAAGGGACAGGTCTAATCTATGGCTACACCTTC,CASSSREGTGLIYGYTF
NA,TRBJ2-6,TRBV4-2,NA,TGTGCCAGCAGCCAAGCTTCAGGTGTGGGGGCCAACGTCCTGACTTTC,CASSQASGVGANVLTF
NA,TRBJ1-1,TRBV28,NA,TGTGCCAGCCTACCCCCGGGGGGATGGTTTGGAATGGAAGCTTTCTTT,CASLPPGGWFGMEAFF
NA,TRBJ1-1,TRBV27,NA,TGTGCCAGCACCTTAGTACCAGGACTTGACGGGACTGAAGCTTTCTTT,CASTLVPGLDGTEAFF
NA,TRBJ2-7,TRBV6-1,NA,TGTGCCAGCACTTGGACTGAGCTGTACGAGCAGTACTTC,CASTWTELYEQYF
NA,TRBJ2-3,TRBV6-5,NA,TGTGCCAGCGGAGTCACAGATACGCAGTATTTT,CASGVTDTQYF
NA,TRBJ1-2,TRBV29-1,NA,TGCAGCGTTTTCGATACCGACGGGAACTATGGCTACACCTTC,CSVFDTDGNYGYTF
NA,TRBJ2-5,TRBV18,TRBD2,TGTGCCAGCTCGGCGGGAGTAGAAGAGACCCAGTACTTC,CASSAGVEETQYF
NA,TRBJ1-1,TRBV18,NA,TGTGCCAGCTCAGGGGCAGGGAACACTGAAGCTTTCTTT,CASSGAGNTEAFF
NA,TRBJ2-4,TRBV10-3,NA,TGTGCCATCAGTGAGGGTGCAACCTTAGCGAAAAACATTCAGTACTTC,CAISEGATLAKNIQYF
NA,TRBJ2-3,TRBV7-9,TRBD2,TGTGCCAGCAGCTTCCCCCCTAGACTAGCGGGGAGGACAGATACGCAGTATTTT,CASSFPPRLAGRTDTQYF
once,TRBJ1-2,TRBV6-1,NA,TGTGCCAGCAGTGAAGCGGCTGGGGCGACTTGGGGCTACACCTTC,CASSEAAGATWGYTF
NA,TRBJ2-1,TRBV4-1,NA,TGCGCCAGCAGCCCCTGGGACGCGGGAAGCTCCTACAATGAGCAGTTCTTC,CASSPWDAGSSYNEQFF
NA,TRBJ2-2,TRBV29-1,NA,TGCAGCGTTGAACGGTCCGGGGAGCTGTTTTTT,CSVERSGELFF
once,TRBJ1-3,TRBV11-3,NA,TGTGCCAGCAGCCGAGGGTACGGAAACACCATATATTTT,CASSRGYGNTIYF
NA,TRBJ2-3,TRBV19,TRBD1,TGTGCCAGTAGTTCGGGACAGGGGGAAGGAGATACGCAGTATTTT,CASSSGQGEGDTQYF
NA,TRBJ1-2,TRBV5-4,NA,TGTGCCAGCAGCTTGGGCACAGTTAACTATGGCTACACCTTC,CASSLGTVNYGYTF
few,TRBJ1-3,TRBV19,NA,TGTGCCAGTAGTAGAAGACTCGTCTCTGGAAACACCATATATTTT,CASSRRLVSGNTIYF
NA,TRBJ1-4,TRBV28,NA,TGTGCCAGCAGCCCGGGCGGGTTTAATGAAAAACTGTTTTTT,CASSPGGFNEKLFF
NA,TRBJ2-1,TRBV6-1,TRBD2,TGTGCCAGCAGTGAAAGGCGCGGGAGGGCAAATGAGCAGTTCTTC,CASSERRGRANEQFF
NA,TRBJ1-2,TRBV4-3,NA,TGCGCCAGCAGCCAGGTTGTCGGGGGGGAGGACTATGGCTACACCTTC,CASSQVVGGEDYGYTF
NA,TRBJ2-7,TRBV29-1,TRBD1,TGCAGCGTCGGGACAGGGGTACACGAGCAGTACTTC,CSVGTGVHEQYF
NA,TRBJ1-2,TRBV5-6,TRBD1,TGTGCCAGCAGCGTCGCCGGGACAGCGCTAGGCTACACCTTC,CASSVAGTALGYTF
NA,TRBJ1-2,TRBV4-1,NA,TGCGCCAGCAGCCAAGTCGGGGAAGGGAAGAGCTATGGCTACACCTTC,CASSQVGEGKSYGYTF
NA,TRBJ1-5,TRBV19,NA,TGTGCCAGTAGTATCAGTGGAGGGGAGTACTCCAATCAGCCCCAGCATTTT,CASSISGGEYSNQPQHF
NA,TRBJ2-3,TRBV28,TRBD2,TGTGCCAGCAGTTTATCACAGAGGCGGGGGGGATACACAGATACGCAGTATTTT,CASSLSQRRGGYTDTQYF
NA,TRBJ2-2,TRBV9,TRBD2,TGTGCCAGCAGCCGCCGGACTAGCGGGAGCACCGGGGAGCTGTTTTTT,CASSRRTSGSTGELFF
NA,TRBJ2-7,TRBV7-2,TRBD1,TGTGCCAGCAGCTGGACAGGACAGGGCTCCTACGAGCAGTACTTC,CASSWTGQGSYEQYF
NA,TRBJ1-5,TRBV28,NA,TGTGCCAGCAGTTACAGGATGAATAGCAATCAGCCCCAGCATTTT,CASSYRMNSNQPQHF
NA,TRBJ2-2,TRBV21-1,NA,TGTGCCAGCAGCATTCGGGACATCACCGGGGAGCTGTTTTTT,CASSIRDITGELFF
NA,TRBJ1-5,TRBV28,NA,TGTGCCAGCATCGAGACAGGTGACAATCAGCCCCAGCATTTT,CASIETGDNQPQHF